Below are 27 T cell receptor beta chains sequenced from a single sample in a study of T cell changes during pregnancy in multiple sclerosis. Method: immunoSEQ multiplex PCR; TCRdb's copy keeps in-frame clones and lacks some. This table holds fewer than 55,000 clones, around 90% found once. This sample comprised peripheral blood, obtained in the second trimester of pregnancy. Receptors originate from a female donor in good health, enrolled as a control in a pregnancy study.

This clone was detected once. The genes are TRBV4-1 and TRBJ2-7; 8 bases are a match to TRBD1. The CDR3 is 14 residues long. Trimming cost V 1 base and J 5 bases; bases outside gene matches: 4. Per germline, CDR1 MGHRA and CDR2 YSYEKL. This chain's CDR3 is CASSQVPGGNEQYF. DNA for the CDR3: TGCGCCAGCAGCCAAGTCCCAGGGGGCAACGAGCAGTACTTC.

The V gene is TRBV6-5, the J gene TRBJ1-2; 9 bases are shared with TRBD1. The ends lost 0 bases at V and 8 bases at J; junction bases unmatched: 4. The CDR3 is 14 residues long. Germline CDR1 and CDR2: MNHEY and SVGAGI. CDR3 DNA: TGTGCCAGCAGTTACTCGGGACAGGGTGTGGGCTACACCTTC. Protein product: CASSYSGQGVGYTF.

V and J are TRBV30 and TRBJ1-5, with 7 bases fitting TRBD1. Germline CDR1 and CDR2: GTSNPN and SVGIG (reference sequence). After removal of 3 bases from V and 6 bases from J, the junction contained 17 bases not matched to a gene. The CDR3 consists of 17 residues. This CDR3 is CAWSAPPTGQVGQPQHF. The DNA of the CDR3 is TGTGCCTGGAGCGCACCCCCGACAGGGCAAGTGGGTCAGCCCCAGCATTTT.

The chain recombines TRBV19 with TRBJ1-5; TRBD1 aligns across 9 bases. The CDR3 contains 15 residues. Germline CDR1 LNHDA, CDR2 SQIVND (reference sequence). J was trimmed by 2 bases and V by 5 bases; bases with no gene match: 4. CDR3 sequence: CASSPGDRGNQPQHF. CDR3 sequence (DNA): TGTGCCAGTAGTCCGGGGGACAGGGGCAATCAGCCCCAGCATTTT.

This chain links TRBV6-1 with TRBJ2-3, with 7 nucleotides matching TRBD1. The germline CDR1 and CDR2 sequences are MNHNS and SASEGT. The CDR3 is 16 residues long. With 1 base clipped from V and 0 bases from J, the junction kept 4 bases outside the gene matches. The CDR3 coding sequence is TGTGCCAGCAGTGAAGACAGGGGCCCTAGCACAGATACGCAGTATTTT. This gives the protein CASSEDRGPSTDTQYF.

The rearrangement joins TRBV6-1 to TRBJ2-5; 10 bases line up with TRBD1. The CDR3 runs 16 residues. The ends lost 4 bases at V and 5 bases at J; junction bases unmatched: 10. Germline CDR1 and CDR2: MNHNS and SASEGT. This CDR3 is CASSVDPGQGPETQYF. The CDR3 bases are TGTGCCAGCAGTGTTGACCCGGGACAGGGGCCGGAGACCCAGTACTTC.

V is TRBV19 and J is TRBJ2-5; possible D gene TRBD1, 6 bases. The germline V gene has CDR1 LNHDA and CDR2 SQIVND (reference sequence). The CDR3 spans 16 residues. Trimming removed 5 bases at V and 5 bases at J, with 21 bases between. CDR3 nucleotide sequence: TGTGCCAGTAGTCCCTGGGGGCAGGGACGAGGGGAGACCCAGTACTTC. Its protein product is CASSPWGQGRGETQYF.

The chain employs TRBV27 and TRBJ2-1, with 13 bases matching TRBD2. Unmatched junction bases numbered 3, after V lost 3 bases and J lost 7 bases. Germline CDR1 is MNHEY and CDR2 is SMNVEV (reference sequence). This CDR3 has 15 amino acids. In DNA, the CDR3 is TGTGCCAGCAGTTTCTTGACTAGCGGGGGGAATGAGCAGTTCTTC. It yields the protein CASSFLTSGGNEQFF.

The rearrangement uses TRBV6-5 and TRBJ1-6; 8 bases fit TRBD1. Germline assignment: CDR1 MNHEY and CDR2 SVGAGI. The CDR3 runs to 15 residues. After removal of 7 bases from V and 7 bases from J, the junction contained 9 bases not matched to a gene. The CDR3, as DNA: TGTGCCAGCAACTCCGCCGGGACAGGAAATTCACCCCTCCACTTT. Amino acids: CASNSAGTGNSPLHF.

V usage is TRBV14 and J usage is TRBJ2-7; no clear D. The CDR3 contains 12 residues. Germline-derived CDR1 and CDR2 are SGHDN and FVKESK. V dropped 2 bases and J dropped 3 bases, with 5 bases sitting between them. DNA for the CDR3: TGTGCCAGCAGCCAAACAAACTACGAGCAGTACTTC. Its translation: CASSQTNYEQYF.

About this clone itself: The limits of the CDR3 on the DNA are not certain, so only TCRdb's listed CDR3 is given. V usage is TRBV1 and J usage is TRBJ1-1; TRBD1, the table's D call, was not compared with the DNA. TRBV1 is an annotated pseudogene. The CDR3 has 16 amino acids, counting both end residues. CDR3 protein: CTSFGTGARGNTEAFF.

The chain links TRBV5-6 to TRBJ2-7; TRBD2 matches 12 bases. This CDR3 region has 14 residues. Germline assignment: CDR1 SGHDT and CDR2 YYEEEE. V dropped 7 bases and J dropped 4; count of bases not matched to a gene: 6. CDR3 sequence reads: CASHRLAGVYEQYF. DNA of the CDR3: TGTGCCAGCCACAGACTAGCGGGAGTATACGAGCAGTACTTC.

V usage is TRBV5-1 and J usage is TRBJ1-5; D unclear. Between the trimmed V and J ends, which lost 0 bases and 3 bases, there was a span of 4 bases. CDR3 length: 13 amino acids. From germline, CDR1 is SGHRS and CDR2 YFSETQ. In DNA form, the CDR3 reads TGCGCCAGCAGCTTGGCTCCCAATCAGCCCCAGCATTTT. Encoded protein: CASSLAPNQPQHF.

The chain recombines TRBV5-1 with TRBJ2-2; 15 nucleotides match TRBD2. The CDR3 sequence is 17 residues long. V shed 3 bases and J 5 bases; nucleotides not matched to a gene: 5. Germline-derived CDR1 and CDR2 are SGHRS and YFSETQ. The CDR3 protein is CASSSGLAGGATGELFF. CDR3 DNA: TGCGCCAGCAGCTCCGGACTAGCGGGAGGGGCGACCGGGGAGCTGTTTTTT.

V usage is TRBV5-1 and J usage is TRBJ2-3; 11 positions match TRBD1. J was trimmed by 5 bases and V by 4 bases; bases with no gene match: 6. Germline V gene lookup returns CDR1 SGHRS and CDR2 YFSETQ. This CDR3 contains 15 residues. CDR3 coding DNA: TGCGCCAGCAGCGGAGGGACAGGGGGTTTAGATACGCAGTATTTT. Its protein is CASSGGTGGLDTQYF. Using reference TRBV5-1 and TRBJ2-3 for the parts outside the CDR3, the full variable domain is KAGVTQTPRYLIKTRGQQVTLSCSPISGHRSVSWYQQTPGQGLQFLFEYFSETQRNKGNFPGRFSGRQFSNSRSEMNVSTLELGDSALYLCASSGGTGGLDTQYFGPGTRLTVL.

V is TRBV7-2 and J is TRBJ2-7; D not resolved. The CDR3 sequence is 13 residues long. CDR1 SGHTA and CDR2 FQGNSA come from the germline V gene. Trimming shortened V by 0 bases and J by 2 bases, and 5 bases separated the two germline ends. This CDR3 reads CASSLARAYEQYF. CDR3 nucleotides: TGTGCCAGCAGCTTAGCACGCGCCTACGAGCAGTACTTC.

The genes are TRBV20-1 and TRBJ2-1; a possible D gene is TRBD2 (5 bases). The CDR3 has 11 amino acids. CDR1 is DFQATT, CDR2 SNEGSKA, per germline (reference sequence). V dropped 3 bases and J dropped 8 bases, with 8 bases sitting between them. CDR3 coding DNA: TGCAGTGCTAGGGAGGTCTATGAGCAGTTCTTC. This translates into CSAREVYEQFF.

The chain uses TRBV27 and TRBJ2-3, with a tentative D call TRBD2 (5 bases). V lost 3 bases to trimming and J lost 0 bases, with 7 bases between them. From germline, CDR1 is MNHEY and CDR2 SMNVEV (reference sequence). The CDR3 covers 14 residues. The CDR3 coding sequence is TGTGCCAGCAGTTTGGAGCGGAGCACAGATACGCAGTATTTT. It encodes CASSLERSTDTQYF.

This clone showed up just once. The chain is built from TRBV27 and TRBJ2-3; 11 nucleotides agree with TRBD2. From germline, CDR1 is MNHEY and CDR2 SMNVEV (reference sequence). The CDR3 contains 18 residues. V shed 7 bases, J shed 0 bases, and the junction held 12 bases outside the gene matches. This CDR3 is CASTPTSGGPYSTDTQYF. CDR3 DNA sequence: TGTGCCAGCACCCCTACTAGCGGGGGCCCCTATAGCACAGATACGCAGTATTTT.

This chain uses TRBV6-1 with TRBJ1-1, with 7 bases that match TRBD1. Germline values: CDR1 MNHNS, CDR2 SASEGT. The CDR3 spans 14 residues. V was clipped by 4 bases and J by 6 bases; unmatched bases: 8. The DNA for the CDR3 is TGTGCCAGCAGTGTTCCAGGGGGTACATCTGAAGCTTTCTTT. It yields the protein CASSVPGGTSEAFF.

V is TRBV30 and J is TRBJ2-7; tentatively, D is TRBD2 (6 bases). Germline V gives CDR1 GTSNPN, CDR2 SVGIG (reference sequence). This CDR3 has 13 residues. The germline V and J ends were trimmed by 2 bases and 4 bases, with 12 bases remaining between them. The CDR3 DNA follows: TGTGCCTGGAGTAGGGGACTGAGTTACGAGCAGTACTTC. Protein product: CAWSRGLSYEQYF.

This sequence joins TRBV19 and TRBJ2-2; TRBD2 matches at 12 bases. Germline V lookup: CDR1 LNHDA, CDR2 SQIVND (reference sequence). The CDR3 spans 16 residues. V was clipped by 3 bases and J by 6 bases; unmatched bases: 5. The CDR3 DNA is TGTGCCAGTAGTATTACGACTAGCGGGGGCTCCGGGGAGCTGTTTTTT. As protein: CASSITTSGGSGELFF.

The chain is built from TRBV5-1 and TRBJ2-7, with 9 bases aligning to TRBD1. Germline V lookup: CDR1 SGHRS, CDR2 YFSETQ. The CDR3 runs to 15 residues. Germline trimming cut 0 bases from V and 4 bases from J; bases unmatched to any gene: 5. The CDR3 is CASSLVGTGIYEQYF. DNA of the CDR3: TGCGCCAGCAGCTTGGTTGGGACAGGGATTTACGAGCAGTACTTC.

The rearrangement links TRBV5-1 to TRBJ1-1, with TRBD1 identical over 9 bases. In germline, CDR1 is SGHRS, CDR2 YFSETQ. This CDR3 is built from 17 residues. V gave up 3 bases and J gave up 6 bases; unmatched junction bases: 15. The CDR3 DNA follows: TGCGCCAGCAGCTATGTCCCGGGACAGGGCGGTGGCTCTGAAGCTTTCTTT. It yields the protein CASSYVPGQGGGSEAFF.

The chain uses TRBV18 and TRBJ2-2; TRBD2 matches 7 bases. Germline loops: CDR1 KGHSH, CDR2 LQKENI. The J segment lost 2 bases and the V segment lost 6 bases, leaving 9 bases of the junction unmatched. The CDR3 covers 16 residues. The CDR3 coding sequence is TGTGCCAGCTCCCCTCCAAGCGGGAAAAACACCGGGGAGCTGTTTTTT. It is translated as CASSPPSGKNTGELFF.

This clone was seen a few times. CDR3 sequence: CASSTFGQGAVSNQPQHF. The CDR3 nucleotides read TGTGCCAGCAGCACATTCGGACAGGGGGCGGTTAGCAATCAGCCCCAGCATTTT. The genes are TRBV27 and TRBJ1-5; 11 bases match TRBD1. The ends lost 6 bases at V and 0 bases at J; junction bases unmatched: 10. Germline lookup yields CDR1 MNHEY and CDR2 SMNVEV (reference sequence). The CDR3 covers 18 residues.

The table lists this clone with a count of one. The rearrangement links TRBV29-1 to TRBJ1-1; 9 bases are a match to TRBD1. The CDR3 contains 14 residues. In germline, CDR1 is SQVTM, CDR2 ANQGSEA. V trimming: 5 bases; J trimming: 3 bases; junction bases outside the gene matches: 7. The CDR3: CSVTNRGRDTEAFF. The DNA of the CDR3 is TGCAGCGTTACTAACAGGGGGCGCGACACTGAAGCTTTCTTT.